This T cell receptor (beta chain) was found in a study of OX40 agonist ivuxolimab in advanced cancers. Study-level findings and limits: Antigen specificity was not determined for the expanded peripheral T cells. CD4+ and CD8+ T cells in blood underwent clonal expansion by week 6 at 0.1 to 3.0 mg/kg.

On this clone: Its antigen is currently unknown.

Data came from immunoSEQ multiplex PCR; TCRdb stores just in-frame clones and leaves some out. Here the sample spans 60,000 or so clones, 70% to 90% being singletons. The germline V gene encodes CDR1 SEHNR and CDR2 FQNEAQ (reference sequence). The CDR3 extends over 13 amino acids. J lost 4 bases, V lost 5 bases, and 2 bases had no gene match. Sample: CD4+ or CD8+ T cells sorted from blood, taken in a trial of the OX40 agonist ivuxolimab. The rearrangement uses TRBV7-9 and TRBJ2-1, with 7 positions matching TRBD1. The clonotype comes from an adult with an advanced solid tumor such as melanoma, head and neck, liver or kidney cancer. This CDR3 reads CASSRGQYNEQFF. CDR3 nucleotides: TGTGCCAGCAGCCGGGGACAGTACAATGAGCAGTTCTTC.